The present entry profiles one TCR beta chain with its context. Produced via immunoSEQ multiplex PCR; TCRdb's table is partial and in-frame only. The sample has approximately 60,000 clones; 77% are singletons. This sample was taken from a study of OX40 agonist ivuxolimab in advanced cancers. Germline CDR1 and CDR2: MGHDK and SYGVNS. CDR3 length: 16 residues. The V segment lost 3 bases and the J segment 4 bases; nucleotides outside the gene matches: 7. The sequence was collected from an adult with an advanced solid tumor such as melanoma, head and neck, liver or kidney cancer. The input for sequencing was CD4+ or CD8+ T cells sorted from blood, taken in a trial of the OX40 agonist ivuxolimab. J is TRBJ2-2 and V is TRBV25-1; 8 bases are shared with TRBD2. The chain's CDR3 is CASSEPGTRGTGELFF. CDR3 DNA: TGTGCCAGCAGTGAGCCCGGGACTAGAGGCACCGGGGAGCTGTTTTTT.